Presented here are 13 T cell receptor beta chains from one specimen sequenced in a study of blood T cell repertoires in COVID-19. The protocol was immunoSEQ multiplex PCR, while the TCRdb copy is restricted to in-frame clones and leaves out a portion. Of approximately 260,000 clones listed, over 85% are singletons. Specimen: PBMCs or T cells enriched from blood (not recorded which). The receptors were gathered from a woman in her sixties or seventies who had recovered from COVID-19.

V usage is TRBV21-1 and J usage is TRBJ2-1; TRBD2 is the table's D call, not checked against the DNA. TRBV21-1 corresponds to a pseudogene. CDR3 length equals 16 residues. CDR3 sequence reads: CASTYPEGTAYNEQFF. CDR3 nucleotides: TGTGCCAGCACTTATCCGGAGGGGACGGCATACAATGAGCAGTTCTTC.

J is TRBJ2-4 and V is TRBV19, with TRBD2 matching over 10 bases. CDR3 length equals 20 residues. Germline V lookup: CDR1 LNHDA, CDR2 SQIVND (reference sequence). The trim removed 5 bases at V and 0 bases at J, leaving 16 bases unmatched. CDR3 sequence: CASSPQRGASGGIAKNIQYF. CDR3 bases: TGTGCCAGTAGTCCTCAGCGTGGGGCTAGCGGGGGCATAGCCAAAAACATTCAGTACTTC. Together with reference TRBV19 and TRBJ2-4, the CDR3 gives the full variable domain: DGGITQSPKYLFRKEGQNVTLSCEQNLNHDAMYWYRQDPGQGLRLIYYSQIVNDFQKGDIAEGYSVSREKKESFPLTVTSAQKNPTAFYLCASSPQRGASGGIAKNIQYFGAGTRLSVL.

The V gene is TRBV3-1 (or the pseudogene TRBV3-2), the J gene TRBJ2-7; D possibly corresponds to TRBD2 (7 bases). Germline-derived CDR1 and CDR2 are LGHDT and YNNKEL (reference sequence). CDR3 size: 15 residues. Trimming took off 4 bases at V and 3 bases at J, with 16 bases between the two ends. CDR3 in DNA: TGTGCCAGCAGCCCCGGGGGGCCCCCTGACTACGAGCAGTACTTC. Its protein product is CASSPGGPPDYEQYF.

This CDR3 is CAIRGTSGTSDTGELFF. DNA of the CDR3: TGTGCCATCAGGGGGACTAGCGGAACTAGTGACACCGGGGAGCTGTTTTTT. The chain couples TRBV10-3 to TRBJ2-2, with 11 nucleotides matching TRBD2. V dropped 6 bases and J dropped 3; count of bases not matched to a gene: 9. This CDR3 comprises 17 residues. Germline V CDR1 and CDR2: ENHRY, SYGVKD.

The chain carries TRBV9 and TRBJ2-7; D not certain. Trimming took 0 bases from V and 2 from J, leaving 9 bases between them. Germline CDR1 SGDLS, CDR2 YYNGEE. The CDR3 runs to 14 residues. The CDR3: CASSVEAEPYEQYF. CDR3 coding DNA: TGTGCCAGCAGCGTAGAGGCGGAACCCTACGAGCAGTACTTC.

The genes are TRBV5-1 and TRBJ1-6; tentative D call: TRBD1 (6 bases). Trimming pared 0 bases from V and 4 bases from J, leaving 11 bases between. CDR1 is SGHRS and CDR2 is YFSETQ in the germline V gene. The CDR3 consists of 16 residues. The CDR3 bases are TGCGCCAGCAGCTTGGGAGACAGGCGTTATAATTCACCCCTCCACTTT. This sequence encodes CASSLGDRRYNSPLHF.

The chain joins TRBV28 to TRBJ2-7; TRBD2 agrees at 9 bases. CDR1 and CDR2 from the germline V gene are MDHEN and SYDVKM. J gave up 9 bases and V 6 bases, and 15 bases lay outside the gene matches. There are 15 residues in the CDR3. This chain's CDR3 is CASRGPGLAGRVQYF. The CDR3 DNA is TGTGCCAGCAGGGGCCCGGGGCTAGCGGGACGAGTGCAGTACTTC.

The CDR3 here is CASSLSLQGDTEAFF. The CDR3 DNA is TGTGCCAGCAGTTTAAGTCTCCAGGGGGACACTGAAGCTTTCTTT. The V and J genes are TRBV28 and TRBJ1-1; 7 nucleotides agree with TRBD1. CDR3 size: 15 residues. J was trimmed by 3 bases and V by 2 bases; bases with no gene match: 6. From germline, CDR1 is MDHEN and CDR2 SYDVKM. The variable domain in full, completed from reference TRBV28 and TRBJ1-1, reads DVKVTQSSRYLVKRTGEKVFLECVQDMDHENMFWYRQDPGLGLRLIYFSYDVKMKEKGDIPEGYSVSREKKERFSLILESASTNQTSMYLCASSLSLQGDTEAFFGQGTRLTVV.

A few counts support this clone. The gene calls are TRBV2 and TRBJ1-3, with D possibly matching TRBD1 (6 bases). Trimming pared 6 bases from V and 8 bases from J, leaving 11 bases between. This CDR3 has 12 residues. CDR1 SNHLY and CDR2 FYNNEI come from the germline V gene. Here the CDR3 reads CASRDSLDTIYF. The CDR3 nucleotides are TGTGCCAGCAGGGACAGTCTCGACACCATATATTTT.

The rearrangement joins TRBV2 to TRBJ1-5; perhaps TRBD1 as D (5 bases). This CDR3 is 14 amino acids long. The V gene lost 6 bases and the J gene lost 11 bases, with 20 bases spanning the gap. The germline CDR1 and CDR2 sequences are SNHLY and FYNNEI. The CDR3 DNA is TGTGCCAGCAGGCATGACAGCCCCCGAGGCTCCCAGCATTTT. This codes for CASRHDSPRGSQHF.

The chain joins TRBV27 to TRBJ1-5; tentative D call: TRBD1 (6 bases). With 3 bases removed from V and 3 bases from J, the gap between germline ends came to 9 bases. This CDR3 has 14 amino acids. The germline CDR1 and CDR2 sequences are MNHEY and SMNVEV (reference sequence). CDR3 loop: CASSLQGHNQPQHF. The CDR3 nucleotides read TGTGCCAGCAGTTTGCAGGGACACAATCAGCCCCAGCATTTT.

The chain is built from TRBV5-4 and TRBJ1-4; 7 bases agree with TRBD1. Unmatched junction bases numbered 7, after V lost 4 bases and J lost 4 bases. Looked up from germline, CDR1 is SGHNT and CDR2 is YYREEE (reference sequence). The CDR3 spans 15 residues. The CDR3 DNA reads TGTGCCAGCAGCCGGGAGGGACAGATTAATGAAAAACTGTTTTTT. Translating gives CASSREGQINEKLFF.

V gene TRBV5-1 combines with J gene TRBJ2-7, with a possible D match to TRBD1 (6 bases). Per the germline V gene, CDR1 is SGHRS and CDR2 is YFSETQ. V was trimmed by 0 bases and J by 2 bases, leaving 12 bases between them. CDR3 size: 15 residues. As DNA, the CDR3 is TGCGCCAGCAGCTTGGATCGGACAGCCGCCTACGAGCAGTACTTC. This translates into CASSLDRTAAYEQYF.